In this sample, the clone carrying this T cell receptor beta chain turned up a few times. Its antigen is currently unknown. The data were obtained in a study of TIL therapy for anti-PD-1-resistant metastatic lung cancer. Sequencing used immunoSEQ v3. Libraries were sequenced to 2 million to 2.5 million read pairs (survey) or about 4.5-6 million (deep). The protocol was immunoSEQ multiplex PCR, while the TCRdb copy is restricted to in-frame clones and leaves out a portion. Of about 32,000 clones in the sample, 70% to 80% were seen once. Regarding the study as a whole: The baseline peripheral repertoire was partially replaced by infused TIL clonotypes that later decayed.

The time point is: pre-treatment sample, taken before nivolumab and TIL therapy. Patients were adults with stage 4 NSCLC. V lost 0 bases, J lost 6 bases, and 6 bases stayed unmatched. CDR1 and CDR2 from the germline V gene are LGHNA and YNFKEQ. The CDR3 spans 16 residues. The sample consisted of blood, taken at baseline. The chain couples TRBV4-2 to TRBJ2-3; TRBD2 matches 10 bases. The sequence was obtained from a woman between 25 and 80 years old with non-small cell lung cancer. The CDR3 nucleotides read TGTGCCAGCAGCCAAGAAAGTCTAGCGGGAGTGGATACGCAGTATTTT. Translated: CASSQESLAGVDTQYF.